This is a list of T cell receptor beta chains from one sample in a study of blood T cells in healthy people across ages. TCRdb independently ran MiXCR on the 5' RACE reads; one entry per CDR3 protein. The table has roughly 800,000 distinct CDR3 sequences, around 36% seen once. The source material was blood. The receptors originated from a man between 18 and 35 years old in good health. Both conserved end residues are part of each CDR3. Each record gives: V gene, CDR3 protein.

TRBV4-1 CASSQEQGDYGYTF
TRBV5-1 CASTPTAGSDNEQFF
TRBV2 CASSEAGGTYNGQYF
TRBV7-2 CASSFVTGGITEAFF
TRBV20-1 CSVELQGDYGYTF
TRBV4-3 CASSHTRDRGTYNEQFF
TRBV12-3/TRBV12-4 CASSFGSNQPQHF
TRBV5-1 CASSLERGRRTDTQYF
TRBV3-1 CASSLFSGGAGDTQYF
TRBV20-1 CSVPEDWHKNIQYF
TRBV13 CASSRESWETQYF
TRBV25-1 CAVDSAASGANVLTF
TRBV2 CASSGTLDRGISPNQPQHF
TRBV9 CASSVGVVPNTGELFF
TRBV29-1 CSVSRTENYGYTF
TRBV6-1 CASTPGSYGYTF
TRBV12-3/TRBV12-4 CASRSSRSTQETQYF
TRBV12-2 CASRLIGESSYEQYF
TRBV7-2 CASSPPTGETGELFF
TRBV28 CASTRGLSYNEQFF
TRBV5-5 CASSLSGALEFNEQFF
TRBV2 CASSIRGQGATQYF
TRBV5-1 CASSVRQGLETQYF